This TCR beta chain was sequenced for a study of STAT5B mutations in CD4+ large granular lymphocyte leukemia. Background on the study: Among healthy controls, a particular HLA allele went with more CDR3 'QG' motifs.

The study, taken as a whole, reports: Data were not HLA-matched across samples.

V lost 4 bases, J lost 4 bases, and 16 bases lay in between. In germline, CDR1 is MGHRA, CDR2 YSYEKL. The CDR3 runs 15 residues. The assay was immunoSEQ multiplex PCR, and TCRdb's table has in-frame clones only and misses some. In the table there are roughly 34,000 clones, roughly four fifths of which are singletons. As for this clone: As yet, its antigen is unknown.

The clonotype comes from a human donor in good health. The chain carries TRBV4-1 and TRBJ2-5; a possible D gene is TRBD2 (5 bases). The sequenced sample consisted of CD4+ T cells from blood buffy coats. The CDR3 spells CASSLTGSGGETQYF. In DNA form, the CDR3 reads TGCGCCAGCAGCCTCACGGGGTCAGGCGGAGAGACCCAGTACTTC.